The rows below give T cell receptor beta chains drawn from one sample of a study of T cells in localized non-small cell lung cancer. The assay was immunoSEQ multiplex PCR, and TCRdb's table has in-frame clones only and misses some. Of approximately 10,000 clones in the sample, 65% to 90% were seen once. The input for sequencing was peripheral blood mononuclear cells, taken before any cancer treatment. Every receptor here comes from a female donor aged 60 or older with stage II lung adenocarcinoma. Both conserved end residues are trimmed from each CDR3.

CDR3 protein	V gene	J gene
ASSLGPQETQY	TRBV9	TRBJ2-5
ASSPLTHQETQY	TRBV7-6	TRBJ2-5
ASSPTMAGATDTQY	TRBV11-1	TRBJ2-3
ASRNYEQY	TRBV6-5	TRBJ2-7
ASSLTNEKLF	TRBV28	TRBJ1-4
ASTRLAGGRNEQF	TRBV7-2	TRBJ2-1
ASSLGGGGYEQY	TRBV7-6	TRBJ2-7
ASGGRTGDEAF	TRBV7-9	TRBJ1-1
ASSVRERNTGELF	TRBV9	TRBJ2-2
ASSPLTVMNTEAF	TRBV18	TRBJ1-1
ASSQDWNQPQH	TRBV4-3	TRBJ1-5
ASSYLQGRNTEAF	TRBV6-6	TRBJ1-1
ASSQRRKETQY	TRBV14	TRBJ2-5
ASSPGLDYNEQF	TRBV2	TRBJ2-1
ASSQGGRANEQF	TRBV19	TRBJ2-1
ASGGQRLPYGYT	TRBV27	TRBJ1-2
ASTNRARLWEKLF	TRBV28	TRBJ1-4
ASSPEGGARTDTQY	TRBV5-4	TRBJ2-3
ASSQGEGGDTQY	TRBV4-2	TRBJ2-3
ASSIDWRENYNEQF	TRBV19	TRBJ2-1
ASSVEGRDWNTIY	TRBV11-2	TRBJ1-3
AISADRGDQPQH	TRBV2	TRBJ1-5
ASSVYPGREQY	TRBV9	TRBJ2-7
ASSLGTGNSNQPQH	TRBV5-1	TRBJ1-5
ASGSTGAPDQY	TRBV12-5	TRBJ2-3
ATSRDHENQPQH	TRBV15	TRBJ1-5
ASSEGGTGGEKLF	TRBV6-1	TRBJ1-4
ASSWTGNGEQY	TRBV27	TRBJ2-7
ASTRDSSWEQY	TRBV6-4	TRBJ2-7
ASSLNGPFNYGYT	TRBV7-9	TRBJ1-2
ASSLRRGEAF	TRBV7-3	TRBJ1-1
ASSSTYGYT	TRBV6-6	TRBJ1-2
ASSRGPGYGYT	TRBV19	TRBJ1-2
ASSLNHQETQY	TRBV7-7	TRBJ2-5
ASSSQGNYQPQH	TRBV19	TRBJ1-5
ASSPGTGEGGYT	TRBV7-3	TRBJ1-2
ASSPRQAGTIY	TRBV6-6	TRBJ1-3
ASSFLRANSNQPQH	TRBV5-1	TRBJ1-5
ATTEGTGIDTGELF	TRBV10-3	TRBJ2-2
ASSIFAGSTGELF	TRBV19	TRBJ2-2
ASRRPPVVAGVQF	TRBV7-2	TRBJ2-1
AISEDPYYGYT	TRBV10-3	TRBJ1-2
SVRIQTDTQY	TRBV29-1	TRBJ2-3
ASSLVMLGEAF	TRBV7-2	TRBJ1-1
AIREQGAEQF	TRBV10-3	TRBJ2-1
ASSGTYNEQF	TRBV2	TRBJ2-1
ASSPQGVQATGGYT	TRBV4-1	TRBJ1-2
ASSPGQSYGYT	TRBV28	TRBJ1-2
ASSFYSDSYNSPLH	TRBV28	TRBJ1-6
ASSLDRVGEAF	TRBV7-2	TRBJ1-1
ASSNVGTDYEQY	TRBV5-1	TRBJ2-7
ASRGQGRSYGYT	TRBV6-5	TRBJ1-2
ASSLASGSGSYNEQF	TRBV5-1	TRBJ2-1
ASRANKANYGYT	TRBV6-5	TRBJ1-2